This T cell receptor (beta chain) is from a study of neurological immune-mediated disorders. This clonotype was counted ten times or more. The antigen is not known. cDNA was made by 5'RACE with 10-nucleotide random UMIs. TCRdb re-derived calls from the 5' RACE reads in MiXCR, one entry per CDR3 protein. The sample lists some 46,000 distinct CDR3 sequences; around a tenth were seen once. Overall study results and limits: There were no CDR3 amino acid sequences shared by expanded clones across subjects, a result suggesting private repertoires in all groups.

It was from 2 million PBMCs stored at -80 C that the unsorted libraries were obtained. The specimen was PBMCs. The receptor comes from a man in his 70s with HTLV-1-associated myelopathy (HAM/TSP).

As DNA, the CDR3 is TGTGCCAGCTCGGGTATTGGGGCAGCTTTCTTT. Translated, it gives CASSGIGAAFF. This chain links TRBV6-5 with TRBJ1-1; maybe TRBD1 (5 bases). The CDR3 is 11 residues long. V lost 8 bases to trimming and J lost 10 bases, with 14 bases between them. In germline, CDR1 is MNHEY, CDR2 SVGAGI.